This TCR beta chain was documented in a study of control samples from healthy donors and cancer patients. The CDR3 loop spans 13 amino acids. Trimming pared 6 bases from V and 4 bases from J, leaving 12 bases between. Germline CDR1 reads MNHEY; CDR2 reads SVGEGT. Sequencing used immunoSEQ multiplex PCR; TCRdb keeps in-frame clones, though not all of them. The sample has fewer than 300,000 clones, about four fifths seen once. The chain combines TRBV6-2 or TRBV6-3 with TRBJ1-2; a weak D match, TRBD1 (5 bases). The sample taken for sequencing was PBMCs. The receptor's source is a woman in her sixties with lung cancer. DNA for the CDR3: TGTGCCAGCAGCCAGGGTCGGGGCTATGGCTACACCTTC. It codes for CASSQGRGYGYTF.